Listed here are 8 T cell receptor beta chains from one sample, sequenced in a study of CD4 T cells in relation to SARS-CoV-2 and coronaviruses. Data came from immunoSEQ multiplex PCR; TCRdb stores just in-frame clones and leaves some out. This table has about 37,000 clones, approximately 86% appearing once. No antigen is known for these receptors. The sequencing sample was made of naive CD4+ T cells from PBMCs, cultured in vitro. Stated subset: naive CD4+ T cells isolated by negative enrichment. The receptors stem from an adult with COVID-19.

The chain combines TRBV5-1 with TRBJ2-1; 13 bases align to TRBD2. CDR3 length equals 15 residues. In germline, CDR1 is SGHRS, CDR2 YFSETQ. V was clipped by 3 bases and J by 9 bases; unmatched bases: 6. CDR3 nucleotides: TGCGCCAGCAGCTCCCGGACTAGCGGGAGTTTTGAGCAGTTCTTC. This sequence encodes CASSSRTSGSFEQFF.

The genes are TRBV2 and TRBJ2-6, with D unresolved. From germline, CDR1 is SNHLY and CDR2 FYNNEI. V was pared by 7 bases and J by 4 bases, with 8 bases between. The CDR3 extends over 13 amino acids. CDR3 sequence reads: CASNWNGANVLTF. The CDR3, as DNA: TGTGCCAGCAACTGGAACGGGGCCAACGTCCTGACTTTC. The full variable domain, rest sourced from reference TRBV2 and TRBJ2-6, is EPEVTQTPSHQVTQMGQEVILRCVPISNHLYFYWYRQILGQKVEFLVSFYNNEISEKSEIFDDQFSVERPDGSNFTLKIRSTKLEDSAMYFCASNWNGANVLTFGAGSRLTVL.

The V and J genes are TRBV6-6 and TRBJ2-5; D gene uncertain. The CDR3 extends over 13 amino acids. V was cut by 8 bases and J by 8 bases, with 18 bases left in between. Germline loops: CDR1 MNHNY, CDR2 SVGAGI (reference sequence). DNA for the CDR3: TGTGCCAGCCTTTCAACCCGATCGAGAACCCAGTACTTC. Protein sequence: CASLSTRSRTQYF.

The chain joins TRBV11-2 to TRBJ2-1; D unresolved. This CDR3 spans 15 amino acids. V dropped 0 bases and J dropped 4 bases, with 10 bases sitting between them. Germline assignment: CDR1 SGHAT and CDR2 FQNNGV. The CDR3 DNA is TGTGCCAGCAGCTTAGACGTGACCGGGTACAATGAGCAGTTCTTC. Protein sequence: CASSLDVTGYNEQFF.

V and J are TRBV5-1 and TRBJ2-3; D unresolved. CDR3 length: 13 residues. Trimming left V 2 bases short and J 4 bases short, with 8 bases between. Germline values: CDR1 SGHRS, CDR2 YFSETQ. The CDR3 loop is CASSFSGPDTQYF. Here the CDR3 DNA reads TGCGCCAGCAGCTTTTCGGGCCCAGATACGCAGTATTTT.

J is TRBJ2-3 and V is TRBV7-2; either TRBD1 or TRBD2 may supply D (5 bases each). V was clipped by 4 bases and J by 0 bases, with 5 bases between them. CDR1 and CDR2 from the germline V gene are SGHTA and FQGNSA. The CDR3 sequence is 13 residues long. The CDR3 DNA follows: TGTGCCAGCAGCTGGGACAGCACAGATACGCAGTATTTT. It codes for CASSWDSTDTQYF.

This clone appeared once. The V gene is TRBV7-9, the J gene TRBJ2-7, with D tentatively TRBD2 (5 bases). V was shortened by 4 bases and J by 3 bases, with 16 bases between the two germline ends. The CDR3 is 15 residues long. Germline CDR1 SEHNR, CDR2 FQNEAQ (reference sequence). CDR3 nucleotides: TGTGCCAGCAGCTCAATGGGGAGAGAGGGCTACGAGCAGTACTTC. Translated: CASSSMGREGYEQYF.

The CDR3 nucleotides read TGTGCCAGCAGTGATCTGACACCATACAATGAGCAGTTCTTC. It yields the protein CASSDLTPYNEQFF. The V call is TRBV2, the J call TRBJ2-1, with D hard to call. Germline CDR1 and CDR2: SNHLY and FYNNEI. V was shortened by 3 bases and J by 4 bases, with 10 bases between the two germline ends. The CDR3 runs to 14 residues.